The clone carrying this TCR beta chain was seen once. The antigen remains undetermined. It was with 60 Vbeta and 13 Jbeta primers that the PCR ran. TCRdb's copy holds only in-frame clones and misses some; the assay was immunoSEQ multiplex PCR. The data hold approximately 160,000 clones, with 70% to 80% observed a single time. This record comes from a study of cytomegalovirus exposure and HLA in healthy donors. Study-wide findings and caveats: The listing of approximately 160 TCR beta chains classed them as cytomegalovirus-associated. In an earlier analysis, productive rearrangement rates for most beta V segments clustered near 87% or 30%. In a later analysis, CMV-associated beta chains were mostly HLA-associated, it appeared.

The CDR3 runs to 14 residues. Germline V gene data show CDR1 as MNHNS and CDR2 as SASEGT. Trimming cost V 8 bases and J 0 bases; bases outside gene matches: 7. The receptor was isolated from a woman under 40 in good health and CMV-seropositive. Sequencing was performed on PBMCs. The gene calls are TRBV6-1 and TRBJ2-7; 7 nucleotides align to TRBD1. Written as DNA, the CDR3 is TGTGCCAGCGGAACAGGGGACAGCTCCTACGAGCAGTACTTC. The encoded protein is CASGTGDSSYEQYF.